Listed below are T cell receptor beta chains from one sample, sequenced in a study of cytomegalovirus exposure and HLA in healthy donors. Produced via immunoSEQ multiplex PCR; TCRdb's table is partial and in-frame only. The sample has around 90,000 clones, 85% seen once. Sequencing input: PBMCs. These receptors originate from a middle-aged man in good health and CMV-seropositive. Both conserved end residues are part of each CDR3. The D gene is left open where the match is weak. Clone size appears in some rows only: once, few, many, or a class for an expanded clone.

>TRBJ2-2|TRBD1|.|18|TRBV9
CASSEIPGQGAQYGELFF
TGTGCCAGCAGCGAAATACCGGGACAGGGGGCGCAGTACGGGGAGCTGTTTTTT
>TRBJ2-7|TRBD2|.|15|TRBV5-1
CASSWGSGGSYEQYF
TGCGCCAGCAGCTGGGGTAGCGGGGGGTCCTACGAGCAGTACTTC
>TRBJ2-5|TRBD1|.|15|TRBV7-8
CASSLPPQGLETQYF
TGTGCCAGCAGCTTACCTCCACAGGGGTTAGAGACCCAGTACTTC
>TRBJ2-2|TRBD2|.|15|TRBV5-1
CASSLGLAGTRELFF
TGCGCCAGCAGCTTGGGGCTAGCGGGGACCCGAGAGCTGTTTTTT
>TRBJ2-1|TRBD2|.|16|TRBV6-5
CASSYSVLAGSNEQFF
TGTGCCAGCAGTTACTCCGTCCTAGCGGGAAGCAATGAGCAGTTCTTC
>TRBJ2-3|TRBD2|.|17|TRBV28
CASRVKLAGLSPDTQYF
TGTGCCAGCAGAGTAAAACTAGCGGGACTATCCCCAGATACGCAGTATTTT
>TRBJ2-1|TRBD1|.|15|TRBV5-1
CASSIGQGRVDEQFF
TGCGCCAGCAGCATAGGACAGGGAAGGGTTGATGAGCAGTTCTTC
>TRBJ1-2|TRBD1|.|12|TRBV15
CATSREDRGYTF
TGTGCCACCAGCAGAGAGGACAGGGGCTACACCTTC
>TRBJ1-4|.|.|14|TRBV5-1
CASSTGQPNEKLFF
TGCGCCAGCAGCACAGGACAGCCGAATGAAAAACTGTTTTTT
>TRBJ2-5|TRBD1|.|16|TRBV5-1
CASSSGQGISKETQYF
TGCGCCAGCAGTTCTGGACAGGGTATATCCAAAGAGACCCAGTACTTC
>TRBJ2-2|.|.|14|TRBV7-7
CASSLGGGAGELFF
TGTGCTAGCAGCTTGGGGGGAGGCGCCGGGGAGCTGTTTTTT
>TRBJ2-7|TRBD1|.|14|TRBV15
CATRPDRGPYEQYF
TGTGCCACCAGACCGGACAGGGGGCCATACGAGCAGTACTTC
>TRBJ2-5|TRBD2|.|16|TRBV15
CATSRDPGRRTETQYF
TGTGCCACCAGCAGAGATCCCGGGAGGAGGACGGAGACCCAGTACTTC
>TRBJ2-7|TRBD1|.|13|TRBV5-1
CASSMGQPGEQYF
TGCGCCAGCAGCATGGGACAGCCCGGAGAGCAGTACTTC
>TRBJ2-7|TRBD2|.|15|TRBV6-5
CASSYSSGGVYEQYF
TGTGCCAGCAGTTACTCGAGCGGGGGCGTATACGAGCAGTACTTC
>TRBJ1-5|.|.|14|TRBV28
CASNPIGGNQPQHF
TGTGCCAGCAACCCGATCGGGGGCAATCAGCCCCAGCATTTT
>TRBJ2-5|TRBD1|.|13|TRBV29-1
CSTPSGTEETQYF
TGCAGCACACCCTCAGGGACAGAAGAGACCCAGTACTTC
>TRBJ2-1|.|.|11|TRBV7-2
CASSGGYEQFF
TGTGCCAGCAGCGGGGGCTATGAGCAGTTCTTC
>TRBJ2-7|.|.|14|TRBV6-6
CASTQTGVQYEQYF
TGTGCCAGCACCCAGACAGGTGTCCAATACGAGCAGTACTTC
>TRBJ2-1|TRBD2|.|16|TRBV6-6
CASSQGLAGAGNEQFF
TGTGCCAGCAGTCAGGGACTAGCGGGAGCCGGCAATGAGCAGTTCTTC
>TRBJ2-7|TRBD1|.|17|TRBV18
CASSPHAPGQGQYEQYF
TGTGCCAGCTCGCCCCATGCCCCGGGACAGGGCCAATACGAGCAGTACTTC
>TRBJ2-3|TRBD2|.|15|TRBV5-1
CASSLAGGGTDTQYF
TGCGCCAGCAGCTTAGCGGGAGGGGGCACAGATACGCAGTATTTT
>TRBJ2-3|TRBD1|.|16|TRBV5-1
CASSLGQGASTDTQYF
TGCGCCAGCAGCTTGGGACAGGGGGCTAGCACAGATACGCAGTATTTT
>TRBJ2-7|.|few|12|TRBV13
CASSRGISEQYF
TGTGCCAGCAGCCGAGGTATTTCCGAGCAGTACTTC
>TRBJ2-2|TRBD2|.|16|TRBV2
CASSGLGLAGGRELFF
TGTGCCAGCAGTGGCTTGGGACTAGCGGGAGGTCGGGAGCTGTTTTTT
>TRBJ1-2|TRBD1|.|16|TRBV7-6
CASSLGTDRAIYGYTF
TGTGCCAGCAGCTTAGGAACGGACAGGGCTATATATGGCTACACCTTC
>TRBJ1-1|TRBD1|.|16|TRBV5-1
CASSPGTGGGGTEAFF
TGCGCCAGCAGCCCGGGGACAGGGGGAGGGGGCACTGAAGCTTTCTTT
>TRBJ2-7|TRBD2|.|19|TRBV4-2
CASSQAGTSGSFSGDEQYF
TGTGCCAGCAGCCAAGCCGGGACTAGCGGGAGTTTTTCCGGGGACGAGCAGTACTTC
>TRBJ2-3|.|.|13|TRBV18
CASSPNRPDTQYF
TGTGCCAGCTCACCTAATCGTCCAGATACGCAGTATTTT